This section outlines one T cell receptor (beta chain) sequence together with its context. A much larger clone lies one base from this, so it may be a read error. This is likely a read error, given that the CDR3 carries no conserved phenylalanine or tryptophan at its end. The data were taken from a study of T cells in Graves' hyperthyroidism and ophthalmopathy. Study summary: Before treatment of any kind, peripheral blood was taken at initial diagnosis.

Ophthalmopathy cases scored 3 or more on the Clinical Activity Score and 4 or more on NOSPECS grade, with duration below 3 months. Germline loops: CDR1 MDHEN, CDR2 SYDVKM. This CDR3 is built from 13 residues. V was pared by 6 bases and J by 5 bases, with 11 bases between. The CDR3 regions of TCR beta were amplified from RNA transcripts. The primer set for the first-round RT-PCR of the TCR CDR3 was HTBI. One entry per CDR3 protein, called by TCRdb with MiXCR from the multiplex PCR reads. Among some 570,000 distinct CDR3 sequences, over 15% were seen once, and the ten largest hold approximately 15%. The source material was blood. The rearrangement links TRBV28 to TRBJ1-5, with D perhaps matching TRBD1 (6 bases). This TCR was sampled from a young woman with Graves' ophthalmopathy. CDR3 protein: CASSRQVHQPQHY. In DNA, the CDR3 is TGTGCCAGCAGCCGACAGGTCCATCAGCCCCAGCATTAT.